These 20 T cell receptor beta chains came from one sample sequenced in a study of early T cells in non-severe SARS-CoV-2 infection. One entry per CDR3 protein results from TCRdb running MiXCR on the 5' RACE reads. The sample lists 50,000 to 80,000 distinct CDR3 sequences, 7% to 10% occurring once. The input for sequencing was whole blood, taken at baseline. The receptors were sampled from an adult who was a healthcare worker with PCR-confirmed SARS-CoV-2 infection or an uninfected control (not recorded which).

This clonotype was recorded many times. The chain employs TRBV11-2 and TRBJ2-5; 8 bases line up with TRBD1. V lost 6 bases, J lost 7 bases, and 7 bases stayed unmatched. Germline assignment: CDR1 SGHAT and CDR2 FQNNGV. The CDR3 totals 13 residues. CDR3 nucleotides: TGTGCCAGCAGTCCGACAGGGGAGAGGACCCAGTACTTC. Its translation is CASSPTGERTQYF.

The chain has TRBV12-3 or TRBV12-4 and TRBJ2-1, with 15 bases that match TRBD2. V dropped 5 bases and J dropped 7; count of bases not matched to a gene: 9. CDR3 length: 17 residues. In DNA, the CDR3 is TGTGCCAGCAGTCCACCGGGACTAGCGGGAGGTGGGAATGAGCAGTTCTTC. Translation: CASSPPGLAGGGNEQFF.

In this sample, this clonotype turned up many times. CDR3 loop: CASSSPLAGGQETQYF. The CDR3 region has the DNA TGTGCCAGCAGTTCCCCCCTAGCGGGAGGGCAGGAGACCCAGTACTTC. V gene TRBV12-3 or TRBV12-4 combines with J gene TRBJ2-5; 12 positions match TRBD2. The CDR3 contains 16 residues. The V and J ends lost 4 bases and 5 bases, in that order; junction bases with no gene match: 8.

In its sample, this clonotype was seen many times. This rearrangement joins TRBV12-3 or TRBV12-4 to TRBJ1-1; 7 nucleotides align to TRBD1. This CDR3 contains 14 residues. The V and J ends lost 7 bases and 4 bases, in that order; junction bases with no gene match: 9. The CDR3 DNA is TGTGCCAGCACCCACAGGGGAGTGAGCACTGAAGCTTTCTTT. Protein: CASTHRGVSTEAFF.

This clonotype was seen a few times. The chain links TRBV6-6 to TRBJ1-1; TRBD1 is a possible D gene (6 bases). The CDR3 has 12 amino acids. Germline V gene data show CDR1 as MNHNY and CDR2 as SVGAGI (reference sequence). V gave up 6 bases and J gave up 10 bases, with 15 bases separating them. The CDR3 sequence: CASSYNRASAFF. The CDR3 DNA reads TGTGCCAGCAGCTACAACAGGGCTTCAGCTTTCTTT.

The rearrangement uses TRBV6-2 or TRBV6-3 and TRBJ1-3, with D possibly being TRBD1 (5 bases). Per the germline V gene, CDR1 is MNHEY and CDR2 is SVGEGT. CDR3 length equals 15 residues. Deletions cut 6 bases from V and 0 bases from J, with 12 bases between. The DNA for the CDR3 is TGTGCCAGCAGCAGGGACGCCTCCTCTGGAAACACCATATATTTT. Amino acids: CASSRDASSGNTIYF.

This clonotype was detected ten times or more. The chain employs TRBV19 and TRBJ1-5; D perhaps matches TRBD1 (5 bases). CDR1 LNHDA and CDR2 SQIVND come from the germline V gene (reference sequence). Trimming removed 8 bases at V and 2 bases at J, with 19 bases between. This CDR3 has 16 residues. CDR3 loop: CASGAGFLDGNQPQHF. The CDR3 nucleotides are TGTGCCAGTGGGGCCGGCTTCCTCGATGGCAATCAGCCCCAGCATTTT.

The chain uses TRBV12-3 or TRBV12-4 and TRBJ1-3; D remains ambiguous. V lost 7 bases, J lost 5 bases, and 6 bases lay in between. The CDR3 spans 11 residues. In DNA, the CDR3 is TGTGCCAGCATCAACAGAAACACCATATATTTT. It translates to CASINRNTIYF.

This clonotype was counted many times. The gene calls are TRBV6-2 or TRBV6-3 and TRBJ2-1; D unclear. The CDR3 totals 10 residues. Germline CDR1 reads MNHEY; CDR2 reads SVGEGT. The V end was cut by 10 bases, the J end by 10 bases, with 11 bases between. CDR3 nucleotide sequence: TGTGCCACCGAAGGAGCGGAGCAGTTCTTC. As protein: CATEGAEQFF.

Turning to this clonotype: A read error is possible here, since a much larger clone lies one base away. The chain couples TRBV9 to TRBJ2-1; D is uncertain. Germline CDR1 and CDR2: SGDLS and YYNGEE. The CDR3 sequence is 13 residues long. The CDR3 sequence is CASSAGLLNEHFF. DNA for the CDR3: TGTGCCAGCAGCGCGGGTTTGCTCAATGAGCATTTCTTC.

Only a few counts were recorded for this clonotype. The CDR3 DNA is TGTGCCAGCAGCATCATAGGACCCGGACAGGGAGTTTCTTTCGCCGGGGAGCTGTTTTTT. This sequence encodes CASSIIGPGQGVSFAGELFF. The V gene is TRBV11-1, the J gene TRBJ2-2, with 8 bases that match TRBD1. The length of the CDR3 is 20 residues. J lost 6 bases, V lost 5 bases, and 23 bases had no gene match. Germline assignment: CDR1 SGHAT and CDR2 FQDESV (reference sequence).

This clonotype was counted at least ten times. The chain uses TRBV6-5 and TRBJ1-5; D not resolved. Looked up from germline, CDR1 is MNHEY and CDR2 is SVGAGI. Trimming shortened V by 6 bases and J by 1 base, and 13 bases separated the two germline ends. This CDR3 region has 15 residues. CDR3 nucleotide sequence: TGTGCCAGCAGCCAAACCCGGGAGAGCAATCAGCCCCAGCATTTT. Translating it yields CASSQTRESNQPQHF.

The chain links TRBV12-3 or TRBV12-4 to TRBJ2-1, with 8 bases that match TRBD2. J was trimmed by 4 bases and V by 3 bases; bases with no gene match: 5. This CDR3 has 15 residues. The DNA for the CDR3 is TGTGCCAGCAGTTTCGGGGGGGTCGAATACAATGAGCAGTTCTTC. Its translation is CASSFGGVEYNEQFF.

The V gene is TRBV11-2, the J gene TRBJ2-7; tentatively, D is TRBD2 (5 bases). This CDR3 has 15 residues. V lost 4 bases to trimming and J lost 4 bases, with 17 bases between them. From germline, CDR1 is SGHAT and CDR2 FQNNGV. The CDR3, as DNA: TGTGCCAGCAGCTCTTCTTTAGCGTCCGGGTACGAGCAGTACTTC. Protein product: CASSSSLASGYEQYF.

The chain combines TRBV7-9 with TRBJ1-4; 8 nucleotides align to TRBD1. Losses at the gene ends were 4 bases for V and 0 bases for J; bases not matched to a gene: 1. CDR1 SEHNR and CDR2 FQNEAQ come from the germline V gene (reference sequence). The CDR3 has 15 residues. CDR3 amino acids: CASSSQGATNEKLFF. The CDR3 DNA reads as TGTGCCAGCAGCTCACAGGGGGCAACTAATGAAAAACTGTTTTTT.

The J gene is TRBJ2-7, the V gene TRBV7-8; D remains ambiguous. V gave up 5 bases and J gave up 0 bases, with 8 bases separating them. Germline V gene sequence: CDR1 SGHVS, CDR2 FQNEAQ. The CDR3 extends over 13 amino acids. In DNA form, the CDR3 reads TGTGCCAGCAGCCCAGGTCACTCCTACGAGCAGTACTTC. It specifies CASSPGHSYEQYF.

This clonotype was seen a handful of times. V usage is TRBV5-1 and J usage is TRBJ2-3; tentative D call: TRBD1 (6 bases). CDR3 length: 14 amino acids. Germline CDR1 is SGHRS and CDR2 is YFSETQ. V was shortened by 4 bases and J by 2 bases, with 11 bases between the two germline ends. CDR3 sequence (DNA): TGCGCCAGCAGCCCGGACAGCCACACAGATACGCAGTATTTT. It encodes CASSPDSHTDTQYF. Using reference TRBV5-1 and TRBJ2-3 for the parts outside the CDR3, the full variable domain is KAGVTQTPRYLIKTRGQQVTLSCSPISGHRSVSWYQQTPGQGLQFLFEYFSETQRNKGNFPGRFSGRQFSNSRSEMNVSTLELGDSALYLCASSPDSHTDTQYFGPGTRLTVL.

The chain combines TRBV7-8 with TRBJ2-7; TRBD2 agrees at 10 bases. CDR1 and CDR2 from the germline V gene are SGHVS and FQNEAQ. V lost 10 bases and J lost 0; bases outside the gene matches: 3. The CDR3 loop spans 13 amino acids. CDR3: CATGTSDSYEQYF. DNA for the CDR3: TGTGCCACCGGGACTAGCGACTCCTACGAGCAGTACTTC.

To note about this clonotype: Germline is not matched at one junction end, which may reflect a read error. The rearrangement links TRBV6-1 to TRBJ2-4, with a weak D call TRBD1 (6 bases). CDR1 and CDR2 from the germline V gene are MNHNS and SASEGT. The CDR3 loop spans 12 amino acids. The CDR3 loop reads CASGETGRIQYF. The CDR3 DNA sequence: TGTGCCAGCGGTGAGACAGGAAGAATTCAGTACTTC.

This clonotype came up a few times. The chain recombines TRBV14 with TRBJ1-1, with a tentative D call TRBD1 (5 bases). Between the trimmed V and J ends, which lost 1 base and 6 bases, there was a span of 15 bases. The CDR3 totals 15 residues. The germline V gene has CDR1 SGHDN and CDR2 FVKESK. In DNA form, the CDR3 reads TGTGCCAGCAGCCAAGCTCTGGGGGTAACGGCTGAAGCTTTCTTT. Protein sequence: CASSQALGVTAEAFF.